This record concerns one T cell receptor beta chain sequence. Its cognate antigen is unknown. The data belong to a study of PD-1 blockade in mismatch repair-deficient tumors. Across the study: Patients had approximately 11 mismatch repair-deficient cancer types and were previously treated and progressing.

TCRs were sequenced from three patients responding to pembrolizumab. The V end lost 0 bases, the J end lost 2 bases, and 11 bases lay between the germline ends. From germline, CDR1 is SEHNR and CDR2 FQNEAQ (reference sequence). The CDR3 has 15 residues. Sequencing was performed with immunoSEQ multiplex PCR; in TCRdb, only in-frame clones are kept and a portion is missing. Of roughly 120,000 clones in the sample, 88% were seen once. Study conclusions and caveats: After pembrolizumab, tumor-resident clones rose rapidly, then generally contracted before radiologic responses.

V usage is TRBV7-9 and J usage is TRBJ2-7, with D possibly TRBD2 on 6 matching bases. The source was peripheral blood, collected 72 weeks after starting pembrolizumab. The source of this sequence is an adult with mismatch repair-deficient cancer. In DNA form, the CDR3 reads TGTGCCAGCAGCTTAGCGGGGGGATTGGCCTACGAGCAGTACTTC. Translating it yields CASSLAGGLAYEQYF.